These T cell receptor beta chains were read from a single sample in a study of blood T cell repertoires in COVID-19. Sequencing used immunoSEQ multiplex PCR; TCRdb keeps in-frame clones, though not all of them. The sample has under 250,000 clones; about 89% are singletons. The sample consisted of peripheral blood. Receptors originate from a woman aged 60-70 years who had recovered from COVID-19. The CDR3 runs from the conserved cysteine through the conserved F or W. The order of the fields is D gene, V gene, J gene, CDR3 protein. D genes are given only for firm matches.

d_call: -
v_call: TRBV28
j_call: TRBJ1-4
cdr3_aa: CASSPHIAGEREKLFF

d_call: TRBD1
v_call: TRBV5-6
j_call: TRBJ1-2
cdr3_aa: CASTGGQGHYGYTF

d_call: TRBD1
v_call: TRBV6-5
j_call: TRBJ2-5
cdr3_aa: CASSSTDRGQETQYF

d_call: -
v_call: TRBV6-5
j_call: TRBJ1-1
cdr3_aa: CASSIGQLEAFF

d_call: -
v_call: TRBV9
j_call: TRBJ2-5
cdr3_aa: CASSRGGRGGQETQYF

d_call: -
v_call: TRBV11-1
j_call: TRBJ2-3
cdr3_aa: CASSIGQGTDTQYF

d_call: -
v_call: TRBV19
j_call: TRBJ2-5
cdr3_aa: CASTPRQGNRETQYF

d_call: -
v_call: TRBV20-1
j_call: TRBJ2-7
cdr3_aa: CSARRLGGQYF

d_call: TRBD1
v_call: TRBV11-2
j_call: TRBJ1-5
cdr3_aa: CASSTDRGAHQPQHF

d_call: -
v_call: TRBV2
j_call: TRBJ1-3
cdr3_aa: CASRRSRESGNTIYF

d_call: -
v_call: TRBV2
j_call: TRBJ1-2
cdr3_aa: CASSEARGTVYGYTF

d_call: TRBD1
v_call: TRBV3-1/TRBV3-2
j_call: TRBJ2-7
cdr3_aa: CASSDHRGKPSF

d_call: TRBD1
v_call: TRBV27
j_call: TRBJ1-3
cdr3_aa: CASSFTGEAGNTIYF

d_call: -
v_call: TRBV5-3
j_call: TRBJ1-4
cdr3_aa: CARSSEGFRTTNEKLFF

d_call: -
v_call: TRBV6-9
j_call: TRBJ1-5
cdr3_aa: CASSYWRGSNQPQHF

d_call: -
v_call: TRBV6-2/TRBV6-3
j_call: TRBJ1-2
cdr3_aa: CASSLLPGVYGYTF

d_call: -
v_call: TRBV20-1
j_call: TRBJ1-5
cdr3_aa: CSAAGNQPQHF

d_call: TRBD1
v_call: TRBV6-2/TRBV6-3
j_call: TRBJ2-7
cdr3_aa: CASSYHRRDRDYEQYF

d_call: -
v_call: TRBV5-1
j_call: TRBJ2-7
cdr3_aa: CASSTGSYEQYF

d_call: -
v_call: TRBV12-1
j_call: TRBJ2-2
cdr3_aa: CASSRTGGKNTGELFF

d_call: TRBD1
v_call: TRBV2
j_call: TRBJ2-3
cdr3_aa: CATYRGATDTQYF

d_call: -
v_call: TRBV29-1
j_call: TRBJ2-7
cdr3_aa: CSVAGNSYEQYF

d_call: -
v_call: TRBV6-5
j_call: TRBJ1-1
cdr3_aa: CASSYTGQAFF

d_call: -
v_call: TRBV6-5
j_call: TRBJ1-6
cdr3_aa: CASSKTGPDSPLHF

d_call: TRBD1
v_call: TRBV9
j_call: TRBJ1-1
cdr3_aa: CASSVGDRSATEAFF

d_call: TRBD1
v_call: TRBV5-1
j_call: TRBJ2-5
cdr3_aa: CASSLQGVTETQYF

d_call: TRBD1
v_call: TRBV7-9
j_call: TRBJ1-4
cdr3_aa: CACSTGGNEKLFF

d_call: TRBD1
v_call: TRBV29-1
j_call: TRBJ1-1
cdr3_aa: CSVDVDRGAFF

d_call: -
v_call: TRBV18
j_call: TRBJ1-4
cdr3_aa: CASSPTSREKLFF

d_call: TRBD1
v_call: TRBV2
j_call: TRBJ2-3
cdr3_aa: CASGMGQGADTQYF

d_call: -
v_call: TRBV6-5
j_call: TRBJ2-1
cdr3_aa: CASSSPYNEQFF

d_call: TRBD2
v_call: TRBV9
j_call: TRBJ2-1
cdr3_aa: CASTQPSGGDNEQFF

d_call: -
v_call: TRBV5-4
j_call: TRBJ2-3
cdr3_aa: CASSLPQTTDTQYF

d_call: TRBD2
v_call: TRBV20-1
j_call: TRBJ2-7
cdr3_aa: CSASRGGEQYF

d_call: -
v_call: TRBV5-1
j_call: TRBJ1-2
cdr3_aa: CASSLGYTEDYGYTF

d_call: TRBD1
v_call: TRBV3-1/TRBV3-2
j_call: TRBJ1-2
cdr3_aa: CASSHLGTGPYYGYTF

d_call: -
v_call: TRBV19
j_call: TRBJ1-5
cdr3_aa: CASKGGVNQPQHF

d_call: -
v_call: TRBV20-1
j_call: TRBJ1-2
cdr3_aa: CSASPGLSYGYTF

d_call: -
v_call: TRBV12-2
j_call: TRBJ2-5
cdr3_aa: CASRLEGAETQYF

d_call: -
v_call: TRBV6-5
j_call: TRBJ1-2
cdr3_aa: CATSLELGYGYTF

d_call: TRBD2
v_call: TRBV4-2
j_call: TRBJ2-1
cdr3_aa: CASSQAIAGGDYNEQFF

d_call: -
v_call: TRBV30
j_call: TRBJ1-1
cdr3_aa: CAWRPRTETEAFF